The rows below give T cell receptor beta chains drawn from one sample of a study of blood T cells in healthy people across ages. TCRdb fed the 5' RACE reads into MiXCR, producing one record per CDR3 protein. The sample includes some 800,000 distinct CDR3 sequences, under 55% of them seen just once. The specimen sequenced was blood. The receptors come from a man aged 60 to 69 in good health. The CDR3 runs from the conserved cysteine through the conserved F or W. The D gene is left open where the match is weak. Rows may omit the clone size; those that give it use once, few, many or a size class.

>few|TRBV13|.|TRBJ2-7
TGTGCCAGCAGCTTTTCTGCAGGGGAGGACGAGCAGTACTTC
CASSFSAGEDEQYF
>.|TRBV20-1|.|TRBJ2-4
TGCAGTGCTAGTTCGACAGCACTACCTTCCAAAAACATTCAGTACTTC
CSASSTALPSKNIQYF
>.|TRBV6-5|TRBD1|TRBJ1-2
TGTGCCAGCAGTAAGAGAACAGGGGGTTTTGGCTACACCTTC
CASSKRTGGFGYTF
>few|TRBV20-1|TRBD2|TRBJ2-1
TGCAGTGCTGGATCCCGGGAGGGATTAGGGAATGAGCAGTTCTTC
CSAGSREGLGNEQFF
>.|TRBV5-1|.|TRBJ2-5
TGCGCCAGCAGTAAAGACTCTACCAAGGAGACCCAGTACTTC
CASSKDSTKETQYF
>many|TRBV5-5|.|TRBJ2-7
TGTGCCAGCAGCCGCTCCGCTTCCTACGAGCAGTACTTC
CASSRSASYEQYF
>few|TRBV20-1|.|TRBJ2-3
TGCAGTGCTAGAGATCAGGGGAACACAGATACGCAGTATTTT
CSARDQGNTDTQYF
>.|TRBV20-1|TRBD2|TRBJ2-7
TGCAGTGCCCCCGGGACTAGCGGTGAGCACGAGCAGTACTTC
CSAPGTSGEHEQYF
>few|TRBV14|TRBD1|TRBJ1-4
TGTGCCAGCAGCCCCAGGGGGCGCAAAGGTGAAAAACTGTTTTTT
CASSPRGRKGEKLFF
>few|TRBV3-1|.|TRBJ2-5
TGTGCCAGCAGTCTTATCTCGCAACAGAGCTCCGGCGAGACCCAGTACTTC
CASSLISQQSSGETQYF
>few|TRBV11-3|.|TRBJ2-1
TGTGCCAGCAGCCGGGGACCCTCCAATGAGCAGTTCTTC
CASSRGPSNEQFF
>few|TRBV19|.|TRBJ2-7
TGTGCCAGTAGTGTTTCCGACTACTCCGAGCAGTACTTC
CASSVSDYSEQYF
>.|TRBV7-9|.|TRBJ2-3
TGTGCCAGCAGCTTGAGTTATGGCAGAAGCACAGATACGCAGTATTTT
CASSLSYGRSTDTQYF
>.|TRBV24-1|.|TRBJ2-3
TGTGCCACCAGTGATTCCGGCCGGGGAGGCACAGATACGCAGTATTTT
CATSDSGRGGTDTQYF
>.|TRBV6-1|.|TRBJ1-4
TGTGCCAGCAGTGACGGGAATGAAAGACTGTTTTTT
CASSDGNERLFF
>.|TRBV20-1|.|TRBJ2-7
TGCAGTGCTAGTCCGAGGACCTCCTACGAGCAGTACTTC
CSASPRTSYEQYF
>few|TRBV4-1|.|TRBJ2-3
TGCGCCAGCAGCCAATCCTGGGCAGGGAACACAGATACGCAGTATTTT
CASSQSWAGNTDTQYF
>few|TRBV7-3|TRBD2|TRBJ2-5
TGTGCCAGCAGCTTAAGGGCGGGGGGGCCGGAGACCCAGTACTTC
CASSLRAGGPETQYF
>few|TRBV20-1|TRBD1|TRBJ1-5
TGCAGTGCTACGAAGGGGGCATCGAGAGGTAGCAATCAGCCCCAGCATTTT
CSATKGASRGSNQPQHF
>few|TRBV7-2|.|TRBJ2-7
TGTGCCAGCAGCCGGCGTGGCAGGGGAGCCCACGAGCAGTACTTC
CASSRRGRGAHEQYF
>.|TRBV11-1|.|TRBJ2-7
TGTGCCAGCAGCTGGTCGGGAACGAGCGAGCAGTACTTC
CASSWSGTSEQYF
>.|TRBV20-1|TRBD2|TRBJ2-7
TGCAGCGCTCAATGGACTAGCCTTTCCTACGAGCAGTACTTC
CSAQWTSLSYEQYF
>.|TRBV20-1|.|TRBJ2-7
TGCAGTGCCCGACAAGTTCTCTACGAGCAGTACTTC
CSARQVLYEQYF
>.|TRBV7-9|.|TRBJ2-1
TGTGCCAGCAGCTTAGTATTGGGTCAGGAGACCCAGTTCTTC
CASSLVLGQETQFF
>.|TRBV7-2|TRBD2|TRBJ2-5
TGTGCCAGCAGCTCAAGAGGGGCTAGCGGCTACAATGAGCAGTACTTC
CASSSRGASGYNEQYF
>.|TRBV4-1|.|TRBJ1-5
TGCGCCAGCAGCCAAGACTCGCGGAGGGTTGGCAATCAGCCCCAGCATTTT
CASSQDSRRVGNQPQHF
>many|TRBV6-5|.|TRBJ2-7
TGTGCCAGCAGTCCCAAATTGGACAAGTACGAGCAGTACTTC
CASSPKLDKYEQYF
>few|TRBV4-3|.|TRBJ2-3
TGCGCCAGCAGCCAAGACCGGACAACTTCAGATACGCAGTATTTT
CASSQDRTTSDTQYF
>.|TRBV6-2/TRBV6-3|.|TRBJ1-2
TGTGCCAGCAGTGATGACAGCTACTATGGCTACACCTTC
CASSDDSYYGYTF
>few|TRBV12-3/TRBV12-4|TRBD2|TRBJ2-1
TGTGCCAGCAGTGAGGCGGGGGGTAGCTCCTACAATGAGCAGTTCTTC
CASSEAGGSSYNEQFF
>few|TRBV7-8|TRBD1|TRBJ1-1
TGTGCCAGCAGCAACAGGACAGGGAAGAACACTGAAGCTTTCTTT
CASSNRTGKNTEAFF
>.|TRBV6-5|TRBD1|TRBJ2-7
TGTGCCAGCAGTACCATTCCGGGACAGTACTACGAGCAGTACTTC
CASSTIPGQYYEQYF
>many|TRBV7-2|.|TRBJ2-5
TGTGCCAGCAGCAGTCCGGGGACCCAGTACTTC
CASSSPGTQYF
>few|TRBV12-3/TRBV12-4|.|TRBJ2-7
TGTGCCAGCAGTACGGCCCTTATCCCCTACGAGCAGTACTTC
CASSTALIPYEQYF
>few|TRBV12-3/TRBV12-4|TRBD1|TRBJ2-5
TGTGCCAGCAGTTTGGGGCAGGGGGCAGTCGAGACCCAGTACTTC
CASSLGQGAVETQYF
>once|TRBV7-2|TRBD2|TRBJ2-7
TGTGCCAGCAGCTTAATAGCGGGGGACCTGTCCAATGAGCAGTACTTC
CASSLIAGDLSNEQYF
>.|TRBV20-1|.|TRBJ2-5
TGCAGTGCTCGAAGACAGAGCAACCAAGAGACCCAGTACTTC
CSARRQSNQETQYF
>.|TRBV4-1|.|TRBJ2-7
TGCGCCAGCAGCCAAGTCGGGGGTTGGGCCGAGCAGTACTTC
CASSQVGGWAEQYF
>few|TRBV28|TRBD2|TRBJ2-3
TGTGCCACCCTCGAACGAGCGGGGGGACGATTGTATTTT
CATLERAGGRLYF
>.|TRBV18|.|TRBJ2-1
TGTGCCAGCTCACCGACCGTGGGTGAGCAGTTCTTC
CASSPTVGEQFF
>many|TRBV5-1|TRBD2|TRBJ2-3
TGCGCCAGCAGCCTAGCTAGCGGGGGAGGCTTCGGCACAGATACGCAGTATTTT
CASSLASGGGFGTDTQYF
>.|TRBV6-2/TRBV6-3|.|TRBJ2-1
TGTGCCAGCAGTTCGAGGGGCCTCAATGAGCAGTTCTTC
CASSSRGLNEQFF
>once|TRBV5-6|.|TRBJ2-7
TGTGCCAGCAGCTTGAATCGGGGGCTGTACGAGCAGTACTTC
CASSLNRGLYEQYF
>once|TRBV6-2/TRBV6-3|TRBD2|TRBJ2-7
TGTGCCGGCAGTTACTCGAAACTTAGCGGGGAGTACGAGCAGTACTTC
CAGSYSKLSGEYEQYF
>.|TRBV6-1|.|TRBJ1-4
TGTGCCAGCTTGGGTGCAGCGGGGGCTGCTAATGAAAAACTGTTTTTT
CASLGAAGAANEKLFF
>.|TRBV2|TRBD1|TRBJ2-4
TGTGCCAGCACTCCCGACAGGGCGAAACGAAACATTCAGTACTTC
CASTPDRAKRNIQYF
>many|TRBV29-1|TRBD2|TRBJ2-5
TGCAGCGTTGAAGGGAAGCGGGGGGGCCTCCAAGAGACCCAGTACTTC
CSVEGKRGGLQETQYF
>.|TRBV15|.|TRBJ2-4
TGTGCCACCAGCAGAGGGACCCGGGAAACTGCCAACATTCAGTACTTC
CATSRGTRETANIQYF
>few|TRBV12-3/TRBV12-4|.|TRBJ2-7
TGTGCCAGCAGTTTAGGACACCCTTTCGAGCAGTACTTC
CASSLGHPFEQYF
>few|TRBV25-1|TRBD2|TRBJ2-7
TGTGCCAGCAGTGGGACTAGCGGGCAGTCCTACGAGCAGTACTTC
CASSGTSGQSYEQYF
>.|TRBV5-6|.|TRBJ2-2
TGTGCCAGCAGCCCGGACGTACCGAACACCGGGGAGCTGTTTTTT
CASSPDVPNTGELFF
>.|TRBV29-1|.|TRBJ1-2
TGCAGCGTCGGAGGACAGAACTATGGCTACACCTTC
CSVGGQNYGYTF
>.|TRBV5-1|.|TRBJ2-3
TGCGCCAGCGATGAGGGACGAGGGGGATCTACGCAGTATTTT
CASDEGRGGSTQYF